The 9 T cell receptor beta chains listed next were all sequenced from one sample in a study of shared clonotypes between healthy human individuals. Assay: immunoSEQ multiplex PCR; the TCRdb copy retains only in-frame clones and omits some. The sample consists of some 2,500,000 clones, about 90% of them appearing once. Material: naive CD4+ T cells from PBMCs. The subset: CD45RA+ positively selected. These receptor sequences come from a man between 18 and 29 years old in good health. Some clones in this sample may be carry-over from other donors' samples.

The chain combines TRBV27 with TRBJ2-5, with D possibly being TRBD2 (6 bases). V was clipped by 4 bases and J by 13 bases, with 28 bases between them. Germline V gives CDR1 MNHEY, CDR2 SMNVEV (reference sequence). This CDR3 comprises 16 residues. The CDR3 sequence is CASSSTMLAFSSPLYF. CDR3 nucleotides: TGTGCCAGCAGTTCAACAATGCTAGCGTTTTCGTCCCCTTTGTACTTC.

V usage is TRBV6-1 and J usage is TRBJ2-7; 7 bases agree with TRBD1. This CDR3 comprises 14 residues. Germline lookup yields CDR1 MNHNS and CDR2 SASEGT. V shed 6 bases, J shed 3 bases, and the junction held 8 bases outside the gene matches. CDR3 sequence: CASRDGTALYEQYF. Written as DNA, the CDR3 is TGTGCCAGCAGAGATGGGACAGCCCTCTACGAGCAGTACTTC.

V is TRBV5-1 and J is TRBJ2-3, with a tentative D call TRBD2 (5 bases). This CDR3 has 15 amino acids. Germline V gene lookup returns CDR1 SGHRS and CDR2 YFSETQ. The ends were cut back, 0 bases at V and 2 bases at J, with 10 bases in the middle. The CDR3 sequence is CASSLGAGFTDTQYF. CDR3 coding DNA: TGCGCCAGCAGCTTGGGCGCGGGTTTCACAGATACGCAGTATTTT.

V is TRBV25-1 and J is TRBJ2-5; maybe TRBD2 (5 bases). The CDR3 is made up of 14 amino acids. Germline V gene sequence: CDR1 MGHDK, CDR2 SYGVNS. Deletions cut 1 base from V and 5 bases from J, with 11 bases between. CDR3 bases: TGTGCCAGCAGTGAATGGCAGGAGGTGGAGACCCAGTACTTC. Protein: CASSEWQEVETQYF.

The gene calls are TRBV29-1 and TRBJ2-5, with D possibly TRBD1 on 5 matching bases. The CDR3 loop spans 13 amino acids. V shed 4 bases and J shed 3 bases, with 12 bases lying between them. The V gene's germline CDR1 is SQVTM and CDR2 ANQGSEA. The CDR3 loop reads CSVVRQLKETQYF. The CDR3 region has the DNA TGCAGCGTTGTCCGACAGCTCAAAGAGACCCAGTACTTC. Full variable domain (missing parts from reference TRBV29-1 and TRBJ2-5): SAVISQKPSRDICQRGTSLTIQCQVDSQVTMMFWYRQQPGQSLTLIATANQGSEATYESGFVIDKFPISRPNLTFSTLTVSNMSPEDSSIYLCSVVRQLKETQYFGPGTRLLVL.

The chain carries TRBV5-1 and TRBJ2-7; possibly TRBD2 for D (6 bases). The germline V gene encodes CDR1 SGHRS and CDR2 YFSETQ. V gave up 0 bases and J gave up 3 bases, with 16 bases separating them. The CDR3 length is 16 residues. The CDR3 coding sequence is TGCGCCAGCAGCTTGGTTGGCGGGATAGGCTTCTACGAGCAGTACTTC. Amino acid sequence: CASSLVGGIGFYEQYF. Complete variable domain (other parts from reference TRBV5-1 and TRBJ2-7): KAGVTQTPRYLIKTRGQQVTLSCSPISGHRSVSWYQQTPGQGLQFLFEYFSETQRNKGNFPGRFSGRQFSNSRSEMNVSTLELGDSALYLCASSLVGGIGFYEQYFGPGTRLTVT.

V is TRBV29-1 and J is TRBJ2-7; unclear D gene. Germline loops: CDR1 SQVTM, CDR2 ANQGSEA. The CDR3 has 16 amino acids. Trimming left V 6 bases short and J 2 bases short, with 23 bases between. The DNA for the CDR3 is TGCAGCGTCCGATTTGAGCGTATCTGGGAAACCTACGAGCAGTACTTC. Its translation is CSVRFERIWETYEQYF.

The genes are TRBV7-6 and TRBJ2-5; weak D call: TRBD2 (5 bases). Trimming removed 5 bases from V and 2 bases from J, with 15 bases in between. CDR3 length: 15 residues. From germline, CDR1 is SGHVS and CDR2 FNYEAQ. CDR3 sequence (DNA): TGTGCCAGCAGCCATGCTAGTCCGGGACAAGAGACCCAGTACTTC. Translating it yields CASSHASPGQETQYF.

The genes are TRBV19 and TRBJ1-5, with TRBD1 matching 9 bases. Germline-derived CDR1 and CDR2 are LNHDA and SQIVND (reference sequence). The CDR3 extends over 17 amino acids. V lost 2 bases and J lost 4; bases outside the gene matches: 9. The CDR3, as DNA: TGTGCCAGTAGTATATTGGAGGGACAGGGCCTAAATCAGCCCCAGCATTTT. Amino acid sequence: CASSILEGQGLNQPQHF. Complete variable domain (other parts from reference TRBV19 and TRBJ1-5): DGGITQSPKYLFRKEGQNVTLSCEQNLNHDAMYWYRQDPGQGLRLIYYSQIVNDFQKGDIAEGYSVSREKKESFPLTVTSAQKNPTAFYLCASSILEGQGLNQPQHFGDGTRLSIL.